The source of this TCR beta chain is a study of T cells in Graves' hyperthyroidism and ophthalmopathy (dated by TCRdb to the late 2010s). With respect to the entire study: Peripheral blood samples were taken at the time of initial diagnosis, prior to any treatment. A discovery cohort of about a hundred patients, approximately 45 with Graves' ophthalmopathy and under 60 with stable Graves' hyperthyroidism, was used to find distinguishing TCR V-J signatures. Prospective prediction of ophthalmopathy was tested in an independent validation cohort consisting of 18 hyperthyroidism patients and around 17 patients who later progressed to ophthalmopathy. The 85 to 100 discovery patients were randomly split 7:3 into training and test sets. In six Graves' hyperthyroidism patients, the study also compared T-cell repertoires from thyroid tissue with T-cell repertoires from blood. Once sampling was done, hyperthyroidism patients were given methimazole at a starting dose of 30 mg daily, whereas ophthalmopathy patients were given high-dose intravenous methylprednisolone. The paper reports TCR Vbeta CDR3 sequencing of approximately 140 peripheral blood samples: approximately 41 ophthalmopathy, some 80 hyperthyroidism and approximately 17 progressor patients. What the research found in general, with its limitations: Most expanded thyroid clonotypes (frequency above 0.001) were also detected in blood, a finding suggesting that blood repertoires may reflect thyroid immune responses. Sample size was not statistically predetermined, and investigators were not blinded to group allocation. A model built on a 13 V-J signature distinguished ophthalmopathy from stable hyperthyroidism, reaching roughly 88% sensitivity and around 81% specificity in cross-validation and 80%/75% in testing. In validation, the model predicted progression to ophthalmopathy a median of about 5.9 months before onset, with approximately 68% sensitivity and roughly 79% specificity.

Note on this clonotype: The target of this receptor is not known. No base qualities exist here, and no much larger clone lies one base off it.

Moderately to severely active disease, a Clinical Activity Score of at least 3, a NOSPECS grade of at least 4, and a duration under 3 months were present in ophthalmopathy patients. Patients with uncontrolled infections, other autoimmune diseases, pregnancy or lactation were excluded. Diagnoses were established on the basis of clinical symptoms, serum thyroxine and TRAb, thyroid ultrasound, and orbital computed tomography. PBMCs were isolated from about 10 ml of fresh peripheral blood by Ficoll-Paque density gradient centrifugation. Trizol reagent was used to extract total RNA, and RNA quality was then checked on an Agilent 2100 Bioanalyzer. Including cysteine and phenylalanine, the CDR3 has 14 amino acids. The DNA shown is the 42-base CDR3, in frame from base 1. CDR1 SGHDN and CDR2 FVKESK were looked up in the germline V gene. V has 0 bases trimmed and J has 4 bases trimmed; junction bases matching no gene number 2.

Amplification of TCR beta CDR3 regions was carried out from RNA transcripts. The first round of RT-PCR for the TCR CDR3 was performed with the HTBI primer set and the Qiagen OneStep RT-PCR kit. Libraries were constructed in a second round of multiplex PCR, after which size selection and purification were performed. Paired-end sequencing of the libraries was performed with 100 bp reads on an Illumina HiSeq2000. Regarding the original processing steps: SOAPnuke was used to process the raw data, with reads discarded if the reads contained adapters or uncalled bases, had a mean Phred below 15, or lacked an exact constant-primer or identifier match. High-quality paired reads were merged with COPE v1.2.5, and unique nucleotide sequences were defined as clonotypes. MiTCR v1.1 was used to align clonotypes to the IMGT TRBV, TRBD and TRBJ reference segments. The analysis was restricted to V-J combinations with a frequency above 0.0001, which together covered 99.2% of the repertoires. A TCS score was defined as the ratio between F50 (clonal expansion) and ExV (chaos), using BLOSUM62-based TCRdist between CDR3 peptides within each V-J. Welch's t-statistics and random forest reduced 500 to 550 V-J features to some 14, which were used in a naive Bayes classifier (R e1071). TCRdb passed the public sequencing reads through fastp at Q25 and MiXCR, retaining productive beta sequences. Entries are consolidated by CDR3 protein sequence, retaining the most common genes and DNA. The V and J calls come from TCRdb's annotation, not from the publication. In this sample the table shows about 380,000 distinct CDR3 sequences, around 20% of which occur a single time. Clones ranked in the top ten supply 35% to 50% of the sample.

Input material: blood. The sequence joins TRBV14 to TRBJ2-7, and TRBD1 aligns with 8 junction nucleotides. This clonotype was obtained from a man aged 18 to 29 with Graves' ophthalmopathy. The nucleotide sequence is given as TGTGCCAGCAGCCAAGACAGGGGGCCTTACGAGCAGTACTTC. It codes for CASSQDRGPYEQYF. The full variable domain, with segments outside the CDR3 supplied by the reference TRBV14 and TRBJ2-7 proteins, appears as EAGVTQFPSHSVIEKGQTVTLRCDPISGHDNLYWYRRVMGKEIKFLLHFVKESKQDESGMPNNRFLAERTGGTYSTLKVQPAELEDSGVYFCASSQDRGPYEQYFGPGTRLTVT.